The 7 T cell receptor beta chains given below trace back to one sample, sequenced in a study of breast tumors, draining lymph nodes, adjacent tissues. Using its own MiXCR run on the multiplex PCR reads, TCRdb lists one record per CDR3 protein. Altogether about 230,000 distinct CDR3 sequences are present, about 30% being singletons, with the ten largest covering more than 1.3%. Samples came from axillary lymph nodes draining the breast cancer. The sample was axillary lymph node tissue. The receptor source for this set is a female donor with breast cancer. Some clones in this sample may be carry-over from other donors' samples.

The V and J genes are TRBV25-1 and TRBJ2-4; D is ambiguous. Trimming left V 3 bases short and J 1 base short, with 4 bases between. Germline V lookup: CDR1 MGHDK, CDR2 SYGVNS. The CDR3 runs 13 residues. For the CDR3, the DNA is TGTGCCAGCAGTGAGGGGGCCAAAAACATTCAGTACTTC. It yields the protein CASSEGAKNIQYF.

CDR3 sequence: CASSKGQKETQHF. The CDR3 region has the DNA TGTGCCAGTAGTAAAGGACAGAAAGAGACCCAGCATTTT. The chain has TRBV19 and TRBJ1-5, with D possibly TRBD1 on 6 matching bases. The germline V gene has CDR1 LNHDA and CDR2 SQIVND (reference sequence). This CDR3 has 13 residues. Trimming left V 4 bases short and J 11 bases short, with 15 bases between.

The table lists this clonotype with a few counts. This chain links TRBV11-2 with TRBJ2-4, with 8 bases lining up with TRBD2. Trimming removed 8 bases from V and 1 base from J; junction bases left unmatched: 13. CDR1 SGHAT and CDR2 FQNNGV come from the germline V gene. This CDR3 contains 17 residues. DNA of the CDR3: TGTGCCAGCGGCGCCCTTGGTGGCGGGAGGGCCAAAAACATTCAGTACTTC. This codes for CASGALGGGRAKNIQYF.

Many counts were recorded for this clonotype. The V gene is TRBV20-1, the J gene TRBJ1-2; 7 nucleotides line up with TRBD1. Unmatched junction bases numbered 10, after V lost 2 bases and J lost 1 base. The germline V gene encodes CDR1 DFQATT and CDR2 SNEGSKA (reference sequence). The CDR3 totals 16 residues. The CDR3 DNA follows: TGCAGTGCTAGAAATATAAGGACAGGCCTTAACTATGGCTACACCTTC. Translation gives CSARNIRTGLNYGYTF.

This clonotype was seen at least ten times. The J gene is TRBJ2-4, the V gene TRBV14; TRBD2 might be the D (5 bases). Trimming left V 2 bases short and J 2 bases short, with 13 bases between. The germline CDR1 and CDR2 sequences are SGHDN and FVKESK. This CDR3 is built from 16 residues. The CDR3: CASSQLTPGTKNIQYF. CDR3 nucleotide sequence: TGTGCCAGCAGCCAACTAACGCCGGGGACCAAAAACATTCAGTACTTC.

Worth noting for this clonotype: A much larger clone differs by one base, so this may be a read error. The chain links TRBV5-1 to TRBJ2-7; D is unresolved. The CDR3 spans 13 residues. The germline V gene has CDR1 SGHRS and CDR2 YFSETQ. The CDR3 here is CASSFGFTYDQYF. Written as DNA, the CDR3 is TGCGCCAGCAGCTTCGGGTTCACCTACGACCAGTACTTC.

This clonotype was recorded many times. The V gene is TRBV15, the J gene TRBJ2-1; D gene unclear. Germline loops: CDR1 LNHNV, CDR2 YYDKDF (reference sequence). The CDR3 loop spans 12 amino acids. V shed 1 base and J shed 15 bases, with 13 bases lying between them. CDR3 nucleotides: TGTGCCACCAGCAGAGGTCGCCAAGCGATGTTCTTC. It is translated as CATSRGRQAMFF. Full variable domain (rest looked up from reference TRBV15 and TRBJ2-1): DAMVIQNPRYQVTQFGKPVTLSCSQTLNHNVMYWYQQKSSQAPKLLFHYYDKDFNNEADTPDNFQSRRPNTSFCFLDIRSPGLGDTAMYLCATSRGRQAMFFGPGTRLTVL.